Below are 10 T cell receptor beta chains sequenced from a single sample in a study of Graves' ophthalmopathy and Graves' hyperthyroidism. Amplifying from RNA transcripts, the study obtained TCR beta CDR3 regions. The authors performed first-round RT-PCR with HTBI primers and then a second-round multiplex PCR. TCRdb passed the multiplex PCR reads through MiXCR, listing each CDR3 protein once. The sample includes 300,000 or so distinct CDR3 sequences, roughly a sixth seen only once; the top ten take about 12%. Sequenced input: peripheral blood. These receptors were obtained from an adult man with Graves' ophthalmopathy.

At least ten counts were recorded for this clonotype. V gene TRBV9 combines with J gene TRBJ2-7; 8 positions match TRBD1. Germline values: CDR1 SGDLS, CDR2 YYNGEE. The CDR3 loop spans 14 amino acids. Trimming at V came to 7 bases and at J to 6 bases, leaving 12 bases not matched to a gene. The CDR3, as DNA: TGTGCCAGCGGTCCACAGGGGGGCTTCCTCGAGCAGTACTTC. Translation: CASGPQGGFLEQYF. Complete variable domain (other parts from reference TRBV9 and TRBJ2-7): DSGVTQTPKHLITATGQRVTLRCSPRSGDLSVYWYQQSLDQGLQFLIQYYNGEERAKGNILERFSAQQFPDLHSELNLSSLELGDSALYFCASGPQGGFLEQYFGPGTRLTVT.

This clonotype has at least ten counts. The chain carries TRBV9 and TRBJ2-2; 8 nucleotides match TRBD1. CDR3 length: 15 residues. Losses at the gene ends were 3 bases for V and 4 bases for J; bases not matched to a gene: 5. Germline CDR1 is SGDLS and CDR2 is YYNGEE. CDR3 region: CASSGTGLVTGELFF. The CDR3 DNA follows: TGTGCCAGCAGCGGGACAGGGCTGGTCACCGGGGAGCTGTTTTTT.

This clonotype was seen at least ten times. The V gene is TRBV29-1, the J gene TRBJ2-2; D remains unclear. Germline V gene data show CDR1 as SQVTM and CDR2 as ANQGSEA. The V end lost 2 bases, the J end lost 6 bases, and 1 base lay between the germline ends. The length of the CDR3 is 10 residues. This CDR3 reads CSVESGELFF. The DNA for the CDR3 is TGCAGCGTTGAATCCGGGGAGCTGTTTTTT.

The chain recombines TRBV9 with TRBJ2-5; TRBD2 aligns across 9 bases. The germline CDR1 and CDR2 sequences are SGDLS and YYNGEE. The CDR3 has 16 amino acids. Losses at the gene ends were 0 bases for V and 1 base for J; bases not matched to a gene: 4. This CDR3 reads CASSVGLAAIQETQYF. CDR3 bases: TGTGCCAGCAGCGTAGGACTAGCGGCGATCCAAGAGACCCAGTACTTC.

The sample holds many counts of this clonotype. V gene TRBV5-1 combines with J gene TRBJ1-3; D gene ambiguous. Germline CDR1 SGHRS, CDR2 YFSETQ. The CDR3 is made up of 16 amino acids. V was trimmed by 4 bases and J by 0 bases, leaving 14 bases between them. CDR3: CASSAGEPYSGNTIYF. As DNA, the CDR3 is TGCGCCAGCAGCGCGGGCGAGCCCTACTCTGGAAACACCATATATTTT. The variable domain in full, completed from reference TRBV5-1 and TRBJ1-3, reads KAGVTQTPRYLIKTRGQQVTLSCSPISGHRSVSWYQQTPGQGLQFLFEYFSETQRNKGNFPGRFSGRQFSNSRSEMNVSTLELGDSALYLCASSAGEPYSGNTIYFGEGSWLTVV.

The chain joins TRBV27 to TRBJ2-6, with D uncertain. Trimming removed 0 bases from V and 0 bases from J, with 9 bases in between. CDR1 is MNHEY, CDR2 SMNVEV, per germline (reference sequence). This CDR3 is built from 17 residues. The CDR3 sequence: CASSLSKPLSGANVLTF. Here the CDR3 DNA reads TGTGCCAGCAGTTTATCGAAACCGCTCTCTGGGGCCAACGTCCTGACTTTC.

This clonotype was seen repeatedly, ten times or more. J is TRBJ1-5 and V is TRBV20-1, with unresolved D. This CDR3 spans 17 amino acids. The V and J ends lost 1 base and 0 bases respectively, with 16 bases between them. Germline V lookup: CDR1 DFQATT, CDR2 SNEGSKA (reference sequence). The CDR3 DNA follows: TGCAGTGCTAGAGTGAGTGGTGGGGAGCGTAGCAATCAGCCCCAGCATTTT. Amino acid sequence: CSARVSGGERSNQPQHF.

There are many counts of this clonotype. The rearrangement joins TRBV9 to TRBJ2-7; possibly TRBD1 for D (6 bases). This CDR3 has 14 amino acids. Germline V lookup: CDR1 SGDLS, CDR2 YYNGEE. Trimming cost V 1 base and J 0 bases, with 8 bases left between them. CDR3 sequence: CASSVRGSSYEQYF. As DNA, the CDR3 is TGTGCCAGCAGCGTAAGGGGGAGCTCCTACGAGCAGTACTTC.

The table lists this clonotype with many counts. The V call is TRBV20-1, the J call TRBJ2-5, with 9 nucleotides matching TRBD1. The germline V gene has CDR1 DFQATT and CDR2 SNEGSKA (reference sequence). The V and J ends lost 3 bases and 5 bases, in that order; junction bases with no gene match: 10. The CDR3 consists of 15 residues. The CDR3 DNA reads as TGCAGTGCTAGTGCCCAGACAGGGGGAGGGGAGACCCAGTACTTC. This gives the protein CSASAQTGGGETQYF.

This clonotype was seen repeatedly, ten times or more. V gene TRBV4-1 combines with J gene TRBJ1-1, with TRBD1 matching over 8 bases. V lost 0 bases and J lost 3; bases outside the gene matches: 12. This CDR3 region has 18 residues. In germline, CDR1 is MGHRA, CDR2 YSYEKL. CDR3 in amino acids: CASSQDGVENRGDTEAFF. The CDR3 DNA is TGCGCCAGCAGCCAAGATGGTGTTGAGAACAGGGGGGACACTGAAGCTTTCTTT.